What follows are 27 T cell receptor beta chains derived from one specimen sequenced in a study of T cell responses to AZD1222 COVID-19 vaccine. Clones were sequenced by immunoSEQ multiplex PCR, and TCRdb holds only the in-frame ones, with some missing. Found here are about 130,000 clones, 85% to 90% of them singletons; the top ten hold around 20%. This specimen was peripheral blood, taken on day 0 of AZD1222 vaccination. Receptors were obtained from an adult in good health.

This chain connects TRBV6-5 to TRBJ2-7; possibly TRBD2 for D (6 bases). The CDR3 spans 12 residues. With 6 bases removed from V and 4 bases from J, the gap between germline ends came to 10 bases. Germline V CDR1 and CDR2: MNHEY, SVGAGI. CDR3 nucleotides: TGTGCCAGCAGGCGACTAGGTTACGAGCAGTACTTC. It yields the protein CASRRLGYEQYF.

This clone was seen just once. The CDR3, as DNA: TGTGCCAGTAGGCCAACAGGGGGATTTTCACCCCTCCACTTT. Translated, it gives CASRPTGGFSPLHF. This chain joins TRBV19 and TRBJ1-6; 8 bases line up with TRBD1. The CDR3 has 14 amino acids. V dropped 6 bases and J dropped 9; count of bases not matched to a gene: 7. Per the germline V gene, CDR1 is LNHDA and CDR2 is SQIVND (reference sequence). The whole variable domain, filled in from reference TRBV19 and TRBJ1-6, reads DGGITQSPKYLFRKEGQNVTLSCEQNLNHDAMYWYRQDPGQGLRLIYYSQIVNDFQKGDIAEGYSVSREKKESFPLTVTSAQKNPTAFYLCASRPTGGFSPLHFGNGTRLTVT.

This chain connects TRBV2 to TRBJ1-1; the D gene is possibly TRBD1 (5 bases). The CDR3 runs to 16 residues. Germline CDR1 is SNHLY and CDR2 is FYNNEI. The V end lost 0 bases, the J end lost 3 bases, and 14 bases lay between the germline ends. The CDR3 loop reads CASSEALLGPYTEAFF. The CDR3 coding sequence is TGTGCCAGCAGTGAAGCGCTTTTGGGGCCGTACACTGAAGCTTTCTTT. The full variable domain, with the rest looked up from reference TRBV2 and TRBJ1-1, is EPEVTQTPSHQVTQMGQEVILRCVPISNHLYFYWYRQILGQKVEFLVSFYNNEISEKSEIFDDQFSVERPDGSNFTLKIRSTKLEDSAMYFCASSEALLGPYTEAFFGQGTRLTVV.

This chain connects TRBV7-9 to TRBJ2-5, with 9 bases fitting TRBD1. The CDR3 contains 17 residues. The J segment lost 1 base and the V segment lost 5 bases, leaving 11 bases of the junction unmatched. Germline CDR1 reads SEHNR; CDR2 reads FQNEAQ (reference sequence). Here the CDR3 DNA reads TGTGCCAGCAGCCCTTACAGGGGGCTCGTTGTCCAAGAGACCCAGTACTTC. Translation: CASSPYRGLVVQETQYF.

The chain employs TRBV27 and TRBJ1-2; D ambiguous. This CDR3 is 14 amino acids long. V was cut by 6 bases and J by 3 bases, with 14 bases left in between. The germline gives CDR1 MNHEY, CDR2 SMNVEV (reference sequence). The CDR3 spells CASRLTGRYYGYTF. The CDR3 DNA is TGTGCCAGCAGACTAACCGGAAGGTACTATGGCTACACCTTC.

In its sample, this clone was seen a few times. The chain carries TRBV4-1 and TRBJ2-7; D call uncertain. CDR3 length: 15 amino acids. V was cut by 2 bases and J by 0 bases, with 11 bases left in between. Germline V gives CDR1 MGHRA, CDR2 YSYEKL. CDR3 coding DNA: TGCGCCAGCAGCCAATCGGTCTCCAGCTCCTACGAGCAGTACTTC. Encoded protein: CASSQSVSSSYEQYF.

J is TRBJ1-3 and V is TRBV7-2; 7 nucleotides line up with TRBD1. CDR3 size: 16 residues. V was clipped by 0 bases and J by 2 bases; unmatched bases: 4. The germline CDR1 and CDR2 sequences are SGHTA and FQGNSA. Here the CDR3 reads CASSLAGTVTGNTIYF. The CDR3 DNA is TGTGCCAGCAGCTTAGCCGGGACAGTCACTGGAAACACCATATATTTT.

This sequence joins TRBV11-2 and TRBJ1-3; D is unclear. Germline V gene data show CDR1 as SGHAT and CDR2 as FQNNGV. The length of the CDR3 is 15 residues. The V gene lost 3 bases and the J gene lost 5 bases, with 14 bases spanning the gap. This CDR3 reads CASSFEGFGRNTIYF. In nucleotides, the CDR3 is TGTGCCAGCAGCTTCGAAGGCTTTGGGAGAAACACCATATATTTT.

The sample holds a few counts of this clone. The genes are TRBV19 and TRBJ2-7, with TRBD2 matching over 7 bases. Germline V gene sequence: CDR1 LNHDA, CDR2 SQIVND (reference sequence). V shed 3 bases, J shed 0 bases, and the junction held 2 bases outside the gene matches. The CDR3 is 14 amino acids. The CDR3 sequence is CASSIQRDSYEQYF. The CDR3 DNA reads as TGTGCCAGTAGTATCCAGCGGGACTCCTACGAGCAGTACTTC.

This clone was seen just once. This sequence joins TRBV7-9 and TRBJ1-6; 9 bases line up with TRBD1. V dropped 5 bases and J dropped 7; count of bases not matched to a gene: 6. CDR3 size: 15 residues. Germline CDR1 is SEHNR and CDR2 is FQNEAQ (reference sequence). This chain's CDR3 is CASSPGQGTNSPLHF. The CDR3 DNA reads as TGTGCCAGCAGCCCCGGACAGGGGACAAATTCACCCCTCCACTTT.

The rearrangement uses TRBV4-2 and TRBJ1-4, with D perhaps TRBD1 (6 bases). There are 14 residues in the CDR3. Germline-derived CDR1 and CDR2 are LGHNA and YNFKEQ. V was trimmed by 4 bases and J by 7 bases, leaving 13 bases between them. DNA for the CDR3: TGTGCCAGCAGCCCGAACAGGGAGAGTGAAAAACTGTTTTTT. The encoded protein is CASSPNRESEKLFF.

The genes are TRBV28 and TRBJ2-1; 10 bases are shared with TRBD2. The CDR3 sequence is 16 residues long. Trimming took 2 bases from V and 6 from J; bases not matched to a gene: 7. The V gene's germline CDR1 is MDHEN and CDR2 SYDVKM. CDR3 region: CASSLTSGAASNEQFF. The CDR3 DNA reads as TGTGCCAGCAGTTTAACTAGCGGGGCTGCTAGCAATGAGCAGTTCTTC. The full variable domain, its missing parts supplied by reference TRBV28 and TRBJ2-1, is DVKVTQSSRYLVKRTGEKVFLECVQDMDHENMFWYRQDPGLGLRLIYFSYDVKMKEKGDIPEGYSVSREKKERFSLILESASTNQTSMYLCASSLTSGAASNEQFFGPGTRLTVL.

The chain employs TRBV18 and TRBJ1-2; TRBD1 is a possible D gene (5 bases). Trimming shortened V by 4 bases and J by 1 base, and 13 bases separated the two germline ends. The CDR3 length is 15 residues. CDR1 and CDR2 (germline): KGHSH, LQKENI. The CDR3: CASSQPGVYNYGYTF. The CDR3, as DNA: TGTGCCAGCTCACAACCGGGGGTGTATAACTATGGCTACACCTTC. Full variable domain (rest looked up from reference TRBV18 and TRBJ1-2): NAGVMQNPRHLVRRRGQEARLRCSPMKGHSHVYWYRQLPEEGLKFMVYLQKENIIDESGMPKERFSAEFPKEGPSILRIQQVVRGDSAAYFCASSQPGVYNYGYTFGSGTRLTVV.

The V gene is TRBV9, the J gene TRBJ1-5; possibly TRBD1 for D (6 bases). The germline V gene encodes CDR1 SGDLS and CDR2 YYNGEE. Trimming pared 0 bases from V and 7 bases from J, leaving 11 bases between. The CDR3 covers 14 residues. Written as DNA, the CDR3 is TGTGCCAGCAGCGTAGGACAGGCCCTCCAGCCCCAGCATTTT. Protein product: CASSVGQALQPQHF.

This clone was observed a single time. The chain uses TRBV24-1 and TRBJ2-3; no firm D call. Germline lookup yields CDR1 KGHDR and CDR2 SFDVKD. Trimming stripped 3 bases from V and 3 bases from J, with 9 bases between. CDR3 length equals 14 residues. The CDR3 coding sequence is TGTGCCACCAGTGATCCACTAAGTACAGATACGCAGTATTTT. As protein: CATSDPLSTDTQYF.

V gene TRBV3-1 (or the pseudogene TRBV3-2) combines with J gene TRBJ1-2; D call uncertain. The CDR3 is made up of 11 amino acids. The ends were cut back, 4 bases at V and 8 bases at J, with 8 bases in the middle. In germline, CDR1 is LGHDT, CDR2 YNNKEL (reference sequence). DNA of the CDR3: TGTGCCAGCAGCCGAGCTGGGGGCTACACCTTC. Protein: CASSRAGGYTF.

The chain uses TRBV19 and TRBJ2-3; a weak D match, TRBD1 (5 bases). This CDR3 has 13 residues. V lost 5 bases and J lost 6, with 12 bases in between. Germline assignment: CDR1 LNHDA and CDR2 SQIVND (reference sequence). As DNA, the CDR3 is TGTGCCAGTAGTCGTGGGGCCGGGGATACGCAGTATTTT. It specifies CASSRGAGDTQYF.

CDR3 region: CASTQGSGEKLFF. The CDR3 region has the DNA TGTGCCAGTACGCAGGGTTCTGGGGAAAAACTGTTTTTT. The V gene is TRBV19, the J gene TRBJ1-4; D may be TRBD1 (5 bases). CDR1 is LNHDA and CDR2 is SQIVND in the germline V gene (reference sequence). Trimming stripped 7 bases from V and 8 bases from J, with 14 bases between. The CDR3 is made up of 13 amino acids.

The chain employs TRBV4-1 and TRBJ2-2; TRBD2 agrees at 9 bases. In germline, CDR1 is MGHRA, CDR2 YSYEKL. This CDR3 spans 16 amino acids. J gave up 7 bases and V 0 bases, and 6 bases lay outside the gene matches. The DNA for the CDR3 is TGCGCCAGCAGCCAAGACCCTCGCGGGGGGGGCGGGGAGCTGTTTTTT. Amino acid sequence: CASSQDPRGGGGELFF.

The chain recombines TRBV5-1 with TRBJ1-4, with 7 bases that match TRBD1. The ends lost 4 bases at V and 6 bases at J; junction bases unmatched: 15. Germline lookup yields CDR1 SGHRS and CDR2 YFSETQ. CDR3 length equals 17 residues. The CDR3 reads CASSPTPASGGYEKLFF. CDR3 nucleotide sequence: TGCGCCAGCAGCCCTACGCCGGCCTCAGGGGGATATGAAAAACTGTTTTTT. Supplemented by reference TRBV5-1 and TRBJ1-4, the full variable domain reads KAGVTQTPRYLIKTRGQQVTLSCSPISGHRSVSWYQQTPGQGLQFLFEYFSETQRNKGNFPGRFSGRQFSNSRSEMNVSTLELGDSALYLCASSPTPASGGYEKLFFGSGTQLSVL.

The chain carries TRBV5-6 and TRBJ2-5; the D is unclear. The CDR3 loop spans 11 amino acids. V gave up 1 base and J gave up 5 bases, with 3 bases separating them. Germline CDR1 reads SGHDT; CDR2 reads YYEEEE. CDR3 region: CASSLYETQYF. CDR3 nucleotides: TGTGCCAGCAGCTTGTATGAGACCCAGTACTTC.

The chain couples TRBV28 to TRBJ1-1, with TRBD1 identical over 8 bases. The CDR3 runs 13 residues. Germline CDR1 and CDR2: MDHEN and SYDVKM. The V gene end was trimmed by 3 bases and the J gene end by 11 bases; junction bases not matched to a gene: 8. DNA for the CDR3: TGTGCCAGCAGTTTCAGGGGGCGGTTAGTGGCTTTCTTT. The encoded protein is CASSFRGRLVAFF. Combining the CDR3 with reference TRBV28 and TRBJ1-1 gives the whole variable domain DVKVTQSSRYLVKRTGEKVFLECVQDMDHENMFWYRQDPGLGLRLIYFSYDVKMKEKGDIPEGYSVSREKKERFSLILESASTNQTSMYLCASSFRGRLVAFFGQGTRLTVV.

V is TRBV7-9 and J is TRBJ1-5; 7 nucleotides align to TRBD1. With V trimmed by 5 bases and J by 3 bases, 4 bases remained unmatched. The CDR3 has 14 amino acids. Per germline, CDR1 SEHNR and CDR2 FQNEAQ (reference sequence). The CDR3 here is CASSLGTVNQPQHF. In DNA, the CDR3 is TGTGCCAGCAGCCTAGGGACAGTCAATCAGCCCCAGCATTTT.

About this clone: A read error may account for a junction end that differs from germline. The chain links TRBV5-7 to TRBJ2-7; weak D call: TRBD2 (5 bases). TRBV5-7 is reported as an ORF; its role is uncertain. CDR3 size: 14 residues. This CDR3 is CASSLWCYWRTRDF. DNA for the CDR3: TGTGCCAGCAGCTTGTGGTGCTATTGGAGGACCCGTGACTTC.

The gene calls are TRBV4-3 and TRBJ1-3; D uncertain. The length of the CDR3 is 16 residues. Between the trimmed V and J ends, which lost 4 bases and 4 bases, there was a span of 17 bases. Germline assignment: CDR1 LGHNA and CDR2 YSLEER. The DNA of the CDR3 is TGCGCCAGCAGCCGGTACTATGGGGTCGAGGGAAACACCATATATTTT. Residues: CASSRYYGVEGNTIYF.

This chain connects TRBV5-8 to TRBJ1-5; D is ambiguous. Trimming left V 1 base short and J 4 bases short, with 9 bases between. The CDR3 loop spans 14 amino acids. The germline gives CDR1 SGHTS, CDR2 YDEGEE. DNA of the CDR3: TGTGCCAGCAGCTTGTTGTCGTCGAATCAGCCCCAGCATTTT. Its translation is CASSLLSSNQPQHF.

CDR3 DNA: TGTGCCAGCAGCTGGGGGACCAACACCGGGGAGCTGTTTTTT. This codes for CASSWGTNTGELFF. The gene calls are TRBV7-8 and TRBJ2-2; possibly TRBD1 or TRBD2 for D (5 bases each). Germline V CDR1 and CDR2: SGHVS, FQNEAQ. Between the trimmed V and J ends, which lost 4 bases and 2 bases, there was a span of 8 bases. CDR3 length: 14 residues.